These 9 T cell receptor beta chains came from one sample sequenced in a study of blood T cell repertoires in COVID-19. Sequenced by immunoSEQ multiplex PCR; TCRdb stores in-frame clones only, minus some. This table has 400,000 to 550,000 clones, 70% to 90% appearing once. Sequencing was carried out using PBMCs or T cells enriched from blood (not recorded which). The source is a woman under 30 with acute COVID-19.

The chain has TRBV4-1 and TRBJ1-5; D may be TRBD1 (6 bases). Germline loops: CDR1 MGHRA, CDR2 YSYEKL. Trimming cost V 1 base and J 9 bases, with 13 bases left between them. The CDR3 runs to 14 residues. Here the CDR3 reads CASSQGDIQGPQHF. The CDR3 DNA sequence: TGCGCCAGCAGCCAAGGGGACATCCAGGGGCCCCAGCATTTT.

V and J are TRBV4-1 and TRBJ1-1, with D unclear. This CDR3 has 12 amino acids. Germline-derived CDR1 and CDR2 are MGHRA and YSYEKL. Trimming removed 1 base at V and 6 bases at J, with 6 bases between. DNA for the CDR3: TGCGCCAGCAGCCAAGGAGGAGCTGAAGCTTTCTTT. The encoded protein is CASSQGGAEAFF.

The V gene is TRBV5-1, the J gene TRBJ2-1; 7 nucleotides line up with TRBD2. Germline trimming cut 4 bases from V and 4 bases from J; bases unmatched to any gene: 14. The CDR3 sequence is 17 residues long. The germline gives CDR1 SGHRS, CDR2 YFSETQ. The CDR3 coding sequence is TGCGCCAGCAGCCTGGAGAGGACTAGGACCTTTTACAATGAGCAGTTCTTC. It encodes CASSLERTRTFYNEQFF.

V and J are TRBV6-5 and TRBJ2-2; the D is unclear. Trimming took off 0 bases at V and 1 base at J, with 6 bases between the two ends. This CDR3 is built from 15 residues. Germline V gene data show CDR1 as MNHEY and CDR2 as SVGAGI. The CDR3 spells CASSYSSVNTGELFF. Here the CDR3 DNA reads TGTGCCAGCAGTTACTCGTCCGTGAACACCGGGGAGCTGTTTTTT.

The chain combines TRBV13 with TRBJ1-3; D gene unclear. This CDR3 contains 16 residues. Germline V gene data show CDR1 as PRHDT and CDR2 as FYEKMQ (reference sequence). V was clipped by 8 bases and J by 0 bases, with 17 bases between them. In nucleotides, the CDR3 is TGTGCCAGCGCCCCCGGGTCGCAGAGCTCTGGAAACACCATATATTTT. It is translated as CASAPGSQSSGNTIYF. The variable domain in full, completed from reference TRBV13 and TRBJ1-3, reads AAGVIQSPRHLIKEKRETATLKCYPIPRHDTVYWYQQGPGQDPQFLISFYEKMQSDKGSIPDRFSAQQFSDYHSELNMSSLELGDSALYFCASAPGSQSSGNTIYFGEGSWLTVV.

The chain couples TRBV13 to TRBJ2-7; TRBD2 might be the D (6 bases). The V end was cut by 8 bases, the J end by 3 bases, with 8 bases between. The CDR3 extends over 11 amino acids. The germline gives CDR1 PRHDT, CDR2 FYEKMQ (reference sequence). This chain's CDR3 is CASGGDYEQYF. CDR3 in DNA: TGTGCCAGCGGAGGGGACTACGAGCAGTACTTC.

The chain joins TRBV27 to TRBJ2-3; 7 positions agree with TRBD2. The V segment lost 8 bases and the J segment 11 bases; nucleotides outside the gene matches: 10. Germline lookup yields CDR1 MNHEY and CDR2 SMNVEV (reference sequence). This CDR3 contains 12 residues. The CDR3 sequence is CASYTPSGKQYF. CDR3 in DNA: TGTGCCAGCTACACCCCCAGCGGGAAGCAGTATTTT.

The chain carries TRBV24-1 and TRBJ2-1; a possible D gene is TRBD1 (6 bases). The germline gives CDR1 KGHDR, CDR2 SFDVKD. This CDR3 is 15 amino acids long. Between the trimmed V and J ends, which lost 4 bases and 4 bases, there was a span of 13 bases. The DNA for the CDR3 is TGTGCCACCAGTGACCTATACAGGGCGTACAATGAGCAGTTCTTC. Encoded protein: CATSDLYRAYNEQFF.

The chain employs TRBV5-8 and TRBJ1-6; 7 bases align to TRBD1. The length of the CDR3 is 16 residues. Germline loops: CDR1 SGHTS, CDR2 YDEGEE. V shed 5 bases and J 4 bases; nucleotides not matched to a gene: 9. The DNA of the CDR3 is TGTGCCAGCAGGAAAACAGGGGTTGGGTATAATTCACCCCTCCACTTT. This sequence encodes CASRKTGVGYNSPLHF.